This T cell receptor (beta chain) was retrieved from a study of blood T cell repertoires in COVID-19. The wider study: Sources were T cells, B-cell-depleted T cells, or PBMCs; the material itself was cDNA or gDNA.

Losses at the gene ends were 3 bases for V and 6 bases for J; bases not matched to a gene: 5. The CDR3 extends over 15 amino acids. Germline V gives CDR1 LNHDA, CDR2 SQIVND (reference sequence). Profiling relied on immunoSEQ multiplex PCR, and the TCRdb table lists in-frame clones only, not all of them. The data show 35,000 or so clones, with over 75% seen just once and about 40% held by the top ten. V and J are TRBV19 and TRBJ1-5; 10 bases line up with TRBD1. The sequenced sample consisted of peripheral blood. This TCR was sampled from a human donor in a cohort sampled during active or convalescent COVID-19. The donor label of this sample is uncertain. CDR3 DNA: TGTGCCAGTAGTATGGGACAGGGGCGCACTCAGCCCCAGCATTTT. Its translation: CASSMGQGRTQPQHF.